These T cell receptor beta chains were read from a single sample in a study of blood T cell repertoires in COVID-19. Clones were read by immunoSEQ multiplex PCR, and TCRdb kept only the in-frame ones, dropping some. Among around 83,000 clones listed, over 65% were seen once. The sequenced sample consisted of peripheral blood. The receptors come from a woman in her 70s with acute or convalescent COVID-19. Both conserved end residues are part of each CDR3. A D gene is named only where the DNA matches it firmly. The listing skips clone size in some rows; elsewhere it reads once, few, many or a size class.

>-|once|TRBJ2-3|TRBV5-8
CASSLKGFSTDTQYF
TGTGCCAGCAGCTTGAAGGGGTTTAGCACAGATACGCAGTATTTT
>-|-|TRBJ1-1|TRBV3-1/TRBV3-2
CASSQGGPEAFF
TGTGCCAGCAGCCAAGGAGGGCCCGAAGCTTTCTTT
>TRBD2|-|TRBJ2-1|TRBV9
CASSPGGLAGYNEQFF
TGTGCCAGCAGCCCGGGAGGCCTAGCGGGGTACAATGAGCAGTTCTTC
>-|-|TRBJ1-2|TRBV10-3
CAIGTYSNYGYTF
TGTGCCATCGGGACATATTCTAACTATGGCTACACCTTC
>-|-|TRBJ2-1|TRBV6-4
CASSGAGAGNEQFF
TGTGCCAGCAGTGGGGCAGGGGCCGGCAATGAGCAGTTCTTC
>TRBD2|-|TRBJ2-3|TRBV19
CASSPRTSGSTDTQYF
TGTGCCAGTAGCCCCCGGACTAGCGGGAGCACAGATACGCAGTATTTT
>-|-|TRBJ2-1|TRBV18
CASSPERAGEQFF
TGTGCCAGCTCACCGGAGCGGGCGGGTGAGCAGTTCTTC
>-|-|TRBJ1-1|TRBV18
CASSPPGVMNTEAFF
TGTGCCAGCTCACCCCCGGGTGTCATGAACACTGAAGCTTTCTTT
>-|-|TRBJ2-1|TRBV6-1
CASSESSWARNEQFF
TGTGCCAGCAGTGAGTCTAGCTGGGCACGCAATGAGCAGTTCTTC
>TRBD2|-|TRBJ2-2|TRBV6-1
CASSESLAGPGELFF
TGTGCCAGCAGTGAATCCCTAGCGGGCCCCGGGGAGCTGTTTTTT
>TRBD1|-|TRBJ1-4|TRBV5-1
CASSSQGANEKLFF
TGCGCCAGCAGCTCACAGGGGGCAAATGAAAAACTGTTTTTT
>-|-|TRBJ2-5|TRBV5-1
CASRPTFQETQYF
TGCGCCAGCAGACCGACTTTCCAAGAGACCCAGTACTTC
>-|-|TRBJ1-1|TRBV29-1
CSVEGQGRGEAFF
TGCAGCGTTGAAGGGCAGGGCAGGGGTGAAGCTTTCTTT
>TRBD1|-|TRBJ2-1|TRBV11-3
CASSPGTGTSSYNEQFF
TGTGCCAGCAGCCCGGGGACAGGGACCAGCTCCTACAATGAGCAGTTCTTC
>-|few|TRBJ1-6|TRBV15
CATSSSYVGAGDSPLHF
TGTGCCACCAGCAGCTCTTACGTCGGGGCGGGGGATTCACCCCTCCACTTT
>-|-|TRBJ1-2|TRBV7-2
CASSLPRGYGYTF
TGTGCCAGCAGCCTTCCTCGGGGATATGGCTACACCTTC
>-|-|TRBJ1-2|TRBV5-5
CASSLNRNYGYTF
TGTGCCAGCAGCTTGAACAGGAACTATGGCTACACCTTC
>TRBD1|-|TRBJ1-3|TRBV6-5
CASSLRTGTGGNTIYF
TGTGCCAGCAGTTTACGGACAGGGACAGGGGGAAACACCATATATTTT
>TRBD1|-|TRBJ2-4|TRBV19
CASTHRDRGLKNIQYF
TGTGCCAGTACACACCGGGACAGGGGGCTCAAAAACATTCAGTACTTC
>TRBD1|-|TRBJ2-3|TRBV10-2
CASSPRQGAEYTQYF
TGCGCCAGCAGCCCACGACAGGGGGCAGAGTATACGCAGTATTTT
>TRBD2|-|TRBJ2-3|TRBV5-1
CASSLGTSGGVTDTQYF
TGCGCCAGCAGCCTTGGGACTAGCGGGGGGGTCACAGATACGCAGTATTTT
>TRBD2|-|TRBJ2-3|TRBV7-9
CASFITLASTDTQYF
TGTGCCAGTTTTATTACACTAGCGTCCACAGATACGCAGTATTTT
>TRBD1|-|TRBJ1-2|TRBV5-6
CASTDRVYGYTF
TGTGCCAGCACCGACAGGGTCTATGGCTACACCTTC
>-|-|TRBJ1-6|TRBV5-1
CAALGGISPLHF
TGCGCCGCCCTAGGAGGTATCTCACCCCTCCACTTT
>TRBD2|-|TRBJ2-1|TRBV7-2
CASSFTSGRVNEQFF
TGTGCCAGCAGCTTCACTAGCGGGAGGGTGAATGAGCAGTTCTTC
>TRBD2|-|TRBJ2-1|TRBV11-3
CASSLSLAGADNEQFF
TGTGCCAGCAGCTTAAGCCTAGCGGGAGCGGACAATGAGCAGTTCTTC
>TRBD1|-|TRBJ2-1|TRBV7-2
CASSLAQTGPQNEQFF
TGTGCCAGCAGCTTAGCTCAGACAGGGCCCCAAAATGAGCAGTTCTTC
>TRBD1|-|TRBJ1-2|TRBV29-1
CSVADSRGQEYGYTF
TGCAGCGTTGCAGATAGCAGGGGGCAAGAGTATGGCTACACCTTC
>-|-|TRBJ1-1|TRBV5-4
CASSFSQNTEAFF
TGTGCCAGCAGCTTCAGTCAGAACACTGAAGCTTTCTTT
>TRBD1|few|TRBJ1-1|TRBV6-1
CASSVADRGRGDTEAFF
TGTGCCAGCAGTGTCGCGGACAGGGGGCGCGGTGACACTGAAGCTTTCTTT
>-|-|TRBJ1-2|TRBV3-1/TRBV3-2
CASSQAISYGYTF
TGTGCCAGCAGCCAAGCAATTAGCTATGGCTACACCTTC
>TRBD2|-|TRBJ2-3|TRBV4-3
CASSLRRAGGDTDTQYF
TGCGCCAGCAGCCTTCGACGGGCGGGAGGCGACACAGATACGCAGTATTTT
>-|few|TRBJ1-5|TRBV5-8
CASSPGSNQPQHF
TGTGCCAGCAGTCCAGGGAGCAATCAGCCCCAGCATTTT
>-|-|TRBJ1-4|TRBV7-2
CASSPQAQLATNEKLFF
TGTGCCAGCAGCCCACAGGCACAATTAGCAACTAATGAAAAACTGTTTTTT
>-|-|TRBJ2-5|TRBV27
CASSSPGHSMKTQYF
TGTGCCAGCAGTTCCCCGGGACACTCAATGAAGACCCAGTACTTC
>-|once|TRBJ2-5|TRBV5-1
CASSSPGRGETQYF
TGCGCCAGCAGCTCCCCGGGCAGGGGAGAGACCCAGTACTTC
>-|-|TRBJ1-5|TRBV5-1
CASSFPGPAGGNQPQHF
TGCGCCAGCAGCTTCCCAGGACCCGCCGGGGGCAATCAGCCCCAGCATTTT
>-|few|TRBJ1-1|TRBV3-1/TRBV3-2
CASSQAQGGSGTEAFF
TGTGCCAGCAGCCAAGCCCAGGGAGGCTCGGGAACTGAAGCTTTCTTT
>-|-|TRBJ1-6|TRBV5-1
CASSGMDSSYNSPLHF
TGCGCCAGCAGCGGAATGGACAGCTCCTATAATTCACCCCTCCACTTT
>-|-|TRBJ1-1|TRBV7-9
CASSFGPTVNTEAFF
TGTGCCAGCAGCTTTGGTCCGACAGTGAACACTGAAGCTTTCTTT
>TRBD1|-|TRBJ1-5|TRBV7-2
CASSLGDSPNQPQHF
TGTGCCAGCAGCTTAGGGGACAGCCCGAATCAGCCCCAGCATTTT
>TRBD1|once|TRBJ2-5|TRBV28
CASKGGTGEGTQYF
TGTGCCAGCAAAGGGGGGACAGGGGAAGGGACCCAGTACTTC
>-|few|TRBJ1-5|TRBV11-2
CASSLDARGQPQHF
TGTGCCAGCAGCTTAGACGCCCGGGGACAGCCCCAGCATTTT
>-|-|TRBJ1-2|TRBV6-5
CASSQGDYGYTF
TGTGCCAGCAGCCAGGGTGACTATGGCTACACCTTC
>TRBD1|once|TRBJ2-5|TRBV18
CASSPPSGTGGGETQYF
TGTGCCAGCTCACCACCTTCCGGGACAGGGGGCGGAGAGACCCAGTACTTC
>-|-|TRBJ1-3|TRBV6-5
CAAGGPGNTIYF
TGTGCCGCGGGGGGACCGGGAAACACCATATATTTT
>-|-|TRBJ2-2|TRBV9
CASSVGLYRSMPGELFF
TGTGCCAGCAGCGTAGGCCTTTACAGGTCGATGCCCGGGGAGCTGTTTTTT
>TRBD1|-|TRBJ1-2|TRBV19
CASSIGTGGVPYGYTF
TGTGCCAGTAGTATAGGGACAGGGGGCGTTCCCTATGGCTACACCTTC
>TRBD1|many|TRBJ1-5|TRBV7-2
CASSLEIGRTGGNQPQHF
TGTGCCAGCAGCTTAGAGATTGGGAGGACAGGCGGGAATCAGCCCCAGCATTTT
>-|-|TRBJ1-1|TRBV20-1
CSARRTAEAFF
TGCAGTGCCAGAAGGACAGCTGAAGCTTTCTTT
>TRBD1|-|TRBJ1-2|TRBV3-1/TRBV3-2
CASSQDGTVFYGYTF
TGTGCCAGCAGCCAAGATGGGACAGTATTCTATGGCTACACCTTC
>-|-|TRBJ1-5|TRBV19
CASSRQKHTNSNQPQHF
TGTGCCAGTAGTCGACAGAAGCACACTAATAGCAATCAGCCCCAGCATTTT
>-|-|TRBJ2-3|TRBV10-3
CAISEGVTDTQYF
TGTGCCATCAGTGAAGGAGTTACAGATACGCAGTATTTT